The 26 T cell receptor beta chains presented below share a single source sample, sequenced in a study of Graves' ophthalmopathy and Graves' hyperthyroidism. RNA transcripts served as template for amplifying TCR beta CDR3 sequences. First-round RT-PCR relied on HTBI primers, and a second-round multiplex PCR came next. TCRdb used MiXCR to reprocess the multiplex PCR reads, holding one entry per CDR3 protein. The profile shows some 200,000 distinct CDR3 sequences, roughly 29% of them singletons. Sequencing used peripheral blood. These receptors were obtained from a man aged 50 to 59 with Graves' ophthalmopathy.

J is TRBJ2-7 and V is TRBV6-2 or TRBV6-3, with D possibly matching TRBD1 (6 bases). V was pared by 5 bases and J by 0 bases, with 14 bases between. CDR1 is MNHEY and CDR2 is SVGEGT in the germline V gene. This CDR3 region has 15 residues. This chain's CDR3 is CASSLVGDNSYEQYF. In DNA form, the CDR3 reads TGTGCCAGCAGTCTCGTCGGGGACAACTCCTACGAGCAGTACTTC.

This clonotype has at least ten counts. The chain recombines TRBV19 with TRBJ2-5; TRBD1 agrees at 10 bases. The CDR3 extends over 16 amino acids. V was pared by 5 bases and J by 2 bases, with 8 bases of the junction left unmatched. Per germline, CDR1 LNHDA and CDR2 SQIVND (reference sequence). CDR3 protein: CASSVTGGFFQETQYF. CDR3 DNA sequence: TGTGCCAGTAGTGTGACAGGGGGCTTCTTTCAAGAGACCCAGTACTTC.

This clonotype appeared many times. This chain uses TRBV7-8 with TRBJ2-7; 7 bases agree with TRBD1. V was pared by 0 bases and J by 2 bases, with 4 bases of the junction left unmatched. The CDR3 is made up of 15 amino acids. In germline, CDR1 is SGHVS, CDR2 FQNEAQ. CDR3: CASSLAYQGAYEQYF. The CDR3 nucleotides are TGTGCCAGCAGCTTAGCGTACCAGGGGGCCTACGAGCAGTACTTC.

This clonotype was detected ten times or more. DNA of the CDR3: TGTGCCAGCCGAGGGGACAGGGGCAATGAGCAGTTCTTC. Translation gives CASRGDRGNEQFF. The gene calls are TRBV2 and TRBJ2-1, with 10 nucleotides matching TRBD1. V lost 8 bases, J lost 6 bases, and 4 bases stayed unmatched. CDR1 is SNHLY, CDR2 FYNNEI, per germline. The CDR3 contains 13 residues.

The chain combines TRBV6-1 with TRBJ2-5; 8 positions agree with TRBD1. V trimming: 2 bases; J trimming: 5 bases; junction bases outside the gene matches: 7. The germline CDR1 and CDR2 sequences are MNHNS and SASEGT. The CDR3 contains 15 residues. CDR3 sequence: CASSETRGLGETQYF. CDR3 nucleotide sequence: TGTGCCAGCAGTGAAACCAGGGGGCTAGGGGAGACCCAGTACTTC.

The rearrangement joins TRBV7-2 to TRBJ2-5, with D maybe TRBD2 (6 bases). CDR1 SGHTA and CDR2 FQGNSA come from the germline V gene. Trimming removed 7 bases at V and 1 base at J, with 13 bases between. This CDR3 has 14 amino acids. DNA for the CDR3: TGTGCCAGCAACCTCCTAGCGACCCAAGAGACCCAGTACTTC. Translation: CASNLLATQETQYF. Filled out from reference TRBV7-2 and TRBJ2-5, the complete variable domain reads GAGVSQSPSNKVTEKGKDVELRCDPISGHTALYWYRQSLGQGLEFLIYFQGNSAPDKSGLPSDRFSAERTGGSVSTLTIQRTQQEDSAVYLCASNLLATQETQYFGPGTRLLVL.

The chain is built from TRBV12-3 or TRBV12-4 and TRBJ1-2; 12 nucleotides agree with TRBD1. The J segment lost 7 bases and the V segment lost 6 bases, leaving 12 bases of the junction unmatched. This CDR3 has 16 residues. This chain's CDR3 is CASRATGTGGLRGYTF. CDR3 nucleotides: TGTGCCAGCAGGGCGACTGGGACAGGGGGCTTACGTGGCTACACCTTC.

This clonotype was found many times. The chain has TRBV28 and TRBJ2-2; 9 nucleotides agree with TRBD1. The V segment lost 3 bases and the J segment 6 bases; nucleotides outside the gene matches: 5. CDR3 length: 15 amino acids. Germline V gene data show CDR1 as MDHEN and CDR2 as SYDVKM. CDR3 region: CASSLGGQGAGELFF. DNA for the CDR3: TGTGCCAGCAGTTTGGGGGGACAGGGTGCCGGGGAGCTGTTTTTT.

Comments on this clonotype: This may arise from a read error, as a much more abundant clone is one base away. This rearrangement joins TRBV4-3 to TRBJ2-2; weak D call: TRBD1 (5 bases). The germline V gene has CDR1 LGHNA and CDR2 YSLEER. Trimming stripped 4 bases from V and 5 bases from J, with 17 bases between. The CDR3 sequence is 16 residues long. The CDR3 bases are TGCGCCAGCAGCCCCCAGACAGAGAAGGTTACCGGGGAGCTGTTTTTT. It is translated as CASSPQTEKVTGELFF.

In this sample, this clonotype turned up many times. No conserved phenylalanine or tryptophan is present at the end of the CDR3, so a read error is the likely explanation. The chain couples TRBV27 to TRBJ1-6; 7 bases line up with TRBD1. CDR3 length: 15 residues. Germline V lookup: CDR1 MNHEY, CDR2 SMNVEV (reference sequence). V shed 8 bases and J 0 bases; nucleotides not matched to a gene: 4. CDR3 amino acids: CASGGQISYNSPLHL. CDR3 DNA: TGTGCCAGCGGGGGACAGATCTCCTATAATTCACCCCTCCACCTT.

There are many counts of this clonotype. This chain links TRBV20-1 with TRBJ1-1; tentative D call: TRBD1 (5 bases). Between the trimmed V and J ends, which lost 3 bases and 3 bases, there was a span of 14 bases. From germline, CDR1 is DFQATT and CDR2 SNEGSKA (reference sequence). The CDR3 totals 14 residues. CDR3 bases: TGCAGTGCTAGTCCTCAGACAGACTACACTGAAGCTTTCTTT. Its translation: CSASPQTDYTEAFF.

This clonotype was counted many times. This CDR3 is CSARVSDNEQFF. CDR3 nucleotide sequence: TGCAGTGCTAGAGTTAGTGACAATGAGCAGTTCTTC. The J gene is TRBJ2-1, the V gene TRBV20-1, with D uncertain. The V gene's germline CDR1 is DFQATT and CDR2 SNEGSKA (reference sequence). The germline V and J ends were trimmed by 1 base and 5 bases, with 6 bases remaining between them. The CDR3 runs 12 residues.

The J gene is TRBJ2-7, the V gene TRBV6-5; either TRBD1 or TRBD2 may fit D (6 bases each). CDR1 is MNHEY, CDR2 SVGAGI, per germline. The CDR3 has 16 amino acids. Trimming left V 0 bases short and J 11 bases short, with 23 bases between. CDR3 residues: CASSYSLTGALRGEYF. For the CDR3, the DNA is TGTGCCAGCAGTTACTCCTTGACGGGAGCCCTAAGGGGGGAGTACTTC.

This clonotype was seen many times. This chain connects TRBV18 to TRBJ1-6; the D is unclear. Germline V gene data show CDR1 as KGHSH and CDR2 as LQKENI. The V end lost 6 bases, the J end lost 8 bases, and 11 bases lay between the germline ends. There are 13 residues in the CDR3. Here the CDR3 DNA reads TGTGCCAGCTCTCCCAGACCAGATTCACCCCTCCACTTT. Translated, it gives CASSPRPDSPLHF.

The table lists this clonotype with many counts. The rearrangement uses TRBV29-1 and TRBJ2-2; a weak D match, TRBD1 (5 bases). Germline values: CDR1 SQVTM, CDR2 ANQGSEA. V lost 2 bases to trimming and J lost 4 bases, with 11 bases between them. This CDR3 has 14 amino acids. CDR3 coding DNA: TGCAGCGTTGAACGCAGGGTAGCCACCGGGGAGCTGTTTTTT. Residues: CSVERRVATGELFF.

At least ten counts were recorded for this clonotype. V usage is TRBV28 and J usage is TRBJ2-7, with 9 bases aligning to TRBD1. J was trimmed by 1 base and V by 6 bases; bases with no gene match: 7. Germline V gives CDR1 MDHEN, CDR2 SYDVKM. The CDR3 consists of 15 residues. The CDR3 is CASRGTGTGSYEQYF. As DNA, the CDR3 is TGTGCCAGCAGAGGAACCGGGACAGGGTCCTACGAGCAGTACTTC.

This clonotype was counted many times. CDR3 region: CASSPGQGFYEQYF. In DNA, the CDR3 is TGTGCCAGCAGCCCCGGACAGGGCTTCTACGAGCAGTACTTC. The chain recombines TRBV9 with TRBJ2-7; 8 bases line up with TRBD1. The CDR3 is made up of 14 amino acids. V shed 4 bases and J 3 bases; nucleotides not matched to a gene: 6. In germline, CDR1 is SGDLS, CDR2 YYNGEE. The full variable domain, with the rest looked up from reference TRBV9 and TRBJ2-7, is DSGVTQTPKHLITATGQRVTLRCSPRSGDLSVYWYQQSLDQGLQFLIQYYNGEERAKGNILERFSAQQFPDLHSELNLSSLELGDSALYFCASSPGQGFYEQYFGPGTRLTVT.

This clonotype was counted at least ten times. The V and J genes are TRBV5-1 and TRBJ1-1; 7 bases map to TRBD1. Losses at the gene ends were 4 bases for V and 4 bases for J; bases not matched to a gene: 13. This CDR3 is 16 amino acids long. In germline, CDR1 is SGHRS, CDR2 YFSETQ. CDR3 protein: CASSLTPTGVGTEAFF. CDR3 DNA sequence: TGCGCCAGCAGCCTTACTCCCACAGGGGTTGGCACTGAAGCTTTCTTT.

This chain links TRBV28 with TRBJ2-5; no reliable D call. Germline assignment: CDR1 MDHEN and CDR2 SYDVKM. This CDR3 has 11 amino acids. V dropped 8 bases and J dropped 4 bases, with 8 bases sitting between them. As DNA, the CDR3 is TGTGCCAGCTTATTTGGAGAGACCCAGTACTTC. Its translation: CASLFGETQYF.

The table lists this clonotype with many counts. The rearrangement links TRBV27 to TRBJ2-7; TRBD2 agrees at 10 bases. After removal of 4 bases from V and 7 bases from J, the junction contained 10 bases not matched to a gene. CDR3 length: 15 amino acids. Germline V gene sequence: CDR1 MNHEY, CDR2 SMNVEV (reference sequence). CDR3 region: CASSSHLAGEREQYF. For the CDR3, the DNA is TGTGCCAGCAGTTCCCACCTAGCGGGAGAAAGAGAGCAGTACTTC.

As concerns this clonotype: An end of the junction differs from the germline gene, which may be a read error. The gene calls are TRBV6-1 and TRBJ2-4; 7 bases agree with TRBD1. The CDR3 has 10 residues. CDR1 and CDR2 from the germline V gene are MNHNS and SASEGT. CDR3 nucleotide sequence: TGTGCCAGCGTAGCCGGGACAGTCTTTTTC. This encodes CASVAGTVFF.

V is TRBV28 and J is TRBJ2-7; D remains unclear. V lost 6 bases and J 3 bases, leaving 9 bases between the germline ends. The CDR3 contains 12 residues. Germline V gene sequence: CDR1 MDHEN, CDR2 SYDVKM. CDR3 sequence reads: CASSPQVYEQYF. The CDR3 nucleotides are TGTGCCAGCAGCCCCCAGGTCTACGAGCAGTACTTC.

This clonotype was observed many times. The chain recombines TRBV6-2 or TRBV6-3 with TRBJ1-2; D is perhaps TRBD1 (5 bases). The CDR3 is 13 residues long. Between the trimmed V and J ends, which lost 2 bases and 4 bases, there was a span of 8 bases. In germline, CDR1 is MNHEY, CDR2 SVGEGT. The CDR3 region has the DNA TGTGCCAGCAGTTACCAGGGAACCTATGGCTACACCTTC. Its translation: CASSYQGTYGYTF.

This clonotype was observed a few times. The chain joins TRBV6-1 to TRBJ2-7; 9 nucleotides match TRBD2. The CDR3 extends over 15 amino acids. Per germline, CDR1 MNHNS and CDR2 SASEGT. The ends lost 1 base at V and 2 bases at J; junction bases unmatched: 3. CDR3 sequence reads: CASSEDLAGPYEQYF. CDR3 in DNA: TGTGCCAGCAGTGAAGACCTAGCGGGACCCTACGAGCAGTACTTC.

The sample holds many counts of this clonotype. The chain is built from TRBV6-2 or TRBV6-3 and TRBJ2-5; no clear D. V lost 2 bases to trimming and J lost 5 bases, with 6 bases between them. Germline V gene lookup returns CDR1 MNHEY and CDR2 SVGEGT. This CDR3 spans 12 amino acids. The DNA for the CDR3 is TGTGCCAGCAGTTACGTGTTGGAGACCCAGTACTTC. Residues: CASSYVLETQYF.

At least ten counts were recorded for this clonotype. V usage is TRBV6-2 or TRBV6-3 and J usage is TRBJ1-5; possible D gene TRBD1, 6 bases. Germline V gives CDR1 MNHEY, CDR2 SVGEGT. The CDR3 consists of 15 residues. Trimming took off 6 bases at V and 3 bases at J, with 15 bases between the two ends. The CDR3 reads CASRGAEGYNQPQHF. The CDR3 DNA reads TGTGCCAGCAGGGGGGCGGAGGGTTACAATCAGCCCCAGCATTTT.